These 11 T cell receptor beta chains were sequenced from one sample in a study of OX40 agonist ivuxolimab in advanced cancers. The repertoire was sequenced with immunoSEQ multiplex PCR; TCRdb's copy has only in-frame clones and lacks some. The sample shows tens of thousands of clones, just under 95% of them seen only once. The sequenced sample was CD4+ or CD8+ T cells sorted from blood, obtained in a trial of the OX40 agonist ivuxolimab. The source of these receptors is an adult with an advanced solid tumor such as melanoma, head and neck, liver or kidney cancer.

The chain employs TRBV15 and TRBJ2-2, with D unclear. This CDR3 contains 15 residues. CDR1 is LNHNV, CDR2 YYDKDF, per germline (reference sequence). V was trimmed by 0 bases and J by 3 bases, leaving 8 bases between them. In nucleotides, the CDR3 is TGTGCCACCAGCAGAGATAGAAGGGACACCGGGGAGCTGTTTTTT. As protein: CATSRDRRDTGELFF.

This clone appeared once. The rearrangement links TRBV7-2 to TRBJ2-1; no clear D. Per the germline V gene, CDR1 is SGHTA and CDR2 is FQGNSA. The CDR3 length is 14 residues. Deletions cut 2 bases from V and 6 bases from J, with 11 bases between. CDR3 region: CASSLIVLSNEQFF. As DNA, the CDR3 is TGTGCCAGCAGCTTAATAGTATTAAGCAATGAGCAGTTCTTC.

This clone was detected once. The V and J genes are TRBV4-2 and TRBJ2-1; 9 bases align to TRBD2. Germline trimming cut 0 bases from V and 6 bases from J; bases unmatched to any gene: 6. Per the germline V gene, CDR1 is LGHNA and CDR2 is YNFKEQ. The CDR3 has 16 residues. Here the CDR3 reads CASSQDEGGGANEQFF. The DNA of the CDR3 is TGTGCCAGCAGCCAAGATGAGGGCGGGGGGGCCAATGAGCAGTTCTTC.

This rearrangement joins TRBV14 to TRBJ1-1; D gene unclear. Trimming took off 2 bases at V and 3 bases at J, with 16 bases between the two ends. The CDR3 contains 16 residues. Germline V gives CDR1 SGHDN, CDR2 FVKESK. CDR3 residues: CASSQRSVLGYTEAFF. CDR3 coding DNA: TGTGCCAGCAGCCAAAGATCGGTTTTGGGGTACACTGAAGCTTTCTTT.

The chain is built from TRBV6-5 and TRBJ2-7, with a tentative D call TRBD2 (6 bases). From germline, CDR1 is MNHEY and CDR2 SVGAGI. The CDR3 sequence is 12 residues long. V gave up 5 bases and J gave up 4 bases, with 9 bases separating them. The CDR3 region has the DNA TGTGCCAGCAGTACCGCGGGGTACGAGCAGTACTTC. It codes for CASSTAGYEQYF.

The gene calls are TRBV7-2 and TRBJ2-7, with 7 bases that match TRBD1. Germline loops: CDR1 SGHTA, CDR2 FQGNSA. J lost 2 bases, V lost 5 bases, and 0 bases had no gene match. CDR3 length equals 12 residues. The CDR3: CASSDRAYEQYF. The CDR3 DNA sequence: TGTGCCAGCAGCGACAGGGCCTACGAGCAGTACTTC.

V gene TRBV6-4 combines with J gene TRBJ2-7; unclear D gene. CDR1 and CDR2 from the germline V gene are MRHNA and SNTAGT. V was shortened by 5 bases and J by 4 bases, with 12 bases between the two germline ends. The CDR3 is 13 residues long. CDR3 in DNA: TGTGCCAGCAGTCCCCAACCCGGATACGAGCAGTACTTC. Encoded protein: CASSPQPGYEQYF.

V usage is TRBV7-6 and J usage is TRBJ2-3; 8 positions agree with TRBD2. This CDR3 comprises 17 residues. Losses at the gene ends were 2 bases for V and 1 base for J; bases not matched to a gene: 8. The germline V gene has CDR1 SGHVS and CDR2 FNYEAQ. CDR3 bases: TGTGCCAGCAGCTTATCACCGGGGGGGCCGGGCACAGATACGCAGTATTTT. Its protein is CASSLSPGGPGTDTQYF.

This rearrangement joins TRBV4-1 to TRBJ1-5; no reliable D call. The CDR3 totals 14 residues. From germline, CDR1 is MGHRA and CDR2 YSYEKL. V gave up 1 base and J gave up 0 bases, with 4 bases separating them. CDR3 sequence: CASSQADSNQPQHF. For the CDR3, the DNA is TGCGCCAGCAGCCAAGCGGATAGCAATCAGCCCCAGCATTTT.

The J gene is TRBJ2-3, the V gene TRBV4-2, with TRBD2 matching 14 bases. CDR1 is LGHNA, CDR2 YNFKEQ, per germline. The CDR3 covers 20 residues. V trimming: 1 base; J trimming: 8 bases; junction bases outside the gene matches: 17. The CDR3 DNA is TGTGCCAGCAGCCAAGCGACTAGCGGGGGGGCCCTTTCTCTACGTGGTACGCAGTATTTT. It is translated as CASSQATSGGALSLRGTQYF.

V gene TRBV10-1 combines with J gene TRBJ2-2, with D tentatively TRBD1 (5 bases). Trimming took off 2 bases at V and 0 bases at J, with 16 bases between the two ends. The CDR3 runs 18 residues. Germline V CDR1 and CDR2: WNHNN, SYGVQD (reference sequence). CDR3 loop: CASSEPPQGGSNTGELFF. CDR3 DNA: TGCGCCAGCAGTGAGCCGCCTCAGGGTGGGTCGAACACCGGGGAGCTGTTTTTT.